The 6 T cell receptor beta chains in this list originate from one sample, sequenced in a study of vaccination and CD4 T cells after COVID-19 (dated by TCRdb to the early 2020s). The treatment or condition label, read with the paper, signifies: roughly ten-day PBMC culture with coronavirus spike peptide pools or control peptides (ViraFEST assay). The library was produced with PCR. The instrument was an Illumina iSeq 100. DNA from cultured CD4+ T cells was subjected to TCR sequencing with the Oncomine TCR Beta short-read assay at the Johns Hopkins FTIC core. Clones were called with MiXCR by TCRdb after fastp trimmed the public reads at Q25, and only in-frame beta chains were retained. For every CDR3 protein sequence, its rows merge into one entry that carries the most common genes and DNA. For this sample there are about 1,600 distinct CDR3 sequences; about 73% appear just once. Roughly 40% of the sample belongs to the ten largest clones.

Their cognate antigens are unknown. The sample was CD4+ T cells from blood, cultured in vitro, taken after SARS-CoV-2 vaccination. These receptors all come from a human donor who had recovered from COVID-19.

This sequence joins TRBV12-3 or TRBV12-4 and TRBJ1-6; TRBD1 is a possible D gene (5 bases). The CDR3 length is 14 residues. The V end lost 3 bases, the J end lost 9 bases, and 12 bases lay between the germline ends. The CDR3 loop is CASSFSGGLSPLHF. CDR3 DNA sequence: TGTGCCAGCAGTTTTTCGGGGGGTCTTTCACCCCTCCACTTT.

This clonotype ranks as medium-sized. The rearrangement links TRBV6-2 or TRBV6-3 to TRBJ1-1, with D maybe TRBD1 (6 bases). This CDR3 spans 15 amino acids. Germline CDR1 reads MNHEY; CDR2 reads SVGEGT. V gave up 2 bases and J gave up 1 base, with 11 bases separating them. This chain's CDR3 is CASSYVWGANTEAFF. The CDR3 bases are TGTGCCAGCAGTTACGTCTGGGGGGCGAACACTGAAGCTTTCTTT.

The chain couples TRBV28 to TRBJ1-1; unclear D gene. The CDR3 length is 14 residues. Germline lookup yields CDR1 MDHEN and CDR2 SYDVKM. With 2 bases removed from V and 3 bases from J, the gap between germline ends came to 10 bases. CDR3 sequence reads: CASSLRGRDTEAFF. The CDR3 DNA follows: TGTGCCAGCAGTTTACGCGGACGGGACACTGAAGCTTTCTTT.

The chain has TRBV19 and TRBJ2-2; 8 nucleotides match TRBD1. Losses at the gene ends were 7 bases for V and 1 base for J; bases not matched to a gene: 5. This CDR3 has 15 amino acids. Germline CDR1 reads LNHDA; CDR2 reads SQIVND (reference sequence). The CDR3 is CASTSGTGNTGELFF. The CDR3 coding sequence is TGTGCCAGTACCTCCGGGACAGGGAACACCGGGGAGCTGTTTTTT.

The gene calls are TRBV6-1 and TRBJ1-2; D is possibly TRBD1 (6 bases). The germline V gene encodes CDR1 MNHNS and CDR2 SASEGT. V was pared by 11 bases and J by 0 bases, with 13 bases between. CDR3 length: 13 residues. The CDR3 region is CAGGADPNYGYTF. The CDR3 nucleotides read TGTGCCGGGGGGGCAGACCCTAACTATGGCTACACCTTC.

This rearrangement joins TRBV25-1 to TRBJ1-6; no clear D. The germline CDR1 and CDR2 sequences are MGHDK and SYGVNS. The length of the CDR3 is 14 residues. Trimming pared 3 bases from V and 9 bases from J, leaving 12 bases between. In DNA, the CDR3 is TGTGCCAGCAGTGAGGGAGGGTATGGTTCACCCCTCCACTTT. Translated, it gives CASSEGGYGSPLHF.